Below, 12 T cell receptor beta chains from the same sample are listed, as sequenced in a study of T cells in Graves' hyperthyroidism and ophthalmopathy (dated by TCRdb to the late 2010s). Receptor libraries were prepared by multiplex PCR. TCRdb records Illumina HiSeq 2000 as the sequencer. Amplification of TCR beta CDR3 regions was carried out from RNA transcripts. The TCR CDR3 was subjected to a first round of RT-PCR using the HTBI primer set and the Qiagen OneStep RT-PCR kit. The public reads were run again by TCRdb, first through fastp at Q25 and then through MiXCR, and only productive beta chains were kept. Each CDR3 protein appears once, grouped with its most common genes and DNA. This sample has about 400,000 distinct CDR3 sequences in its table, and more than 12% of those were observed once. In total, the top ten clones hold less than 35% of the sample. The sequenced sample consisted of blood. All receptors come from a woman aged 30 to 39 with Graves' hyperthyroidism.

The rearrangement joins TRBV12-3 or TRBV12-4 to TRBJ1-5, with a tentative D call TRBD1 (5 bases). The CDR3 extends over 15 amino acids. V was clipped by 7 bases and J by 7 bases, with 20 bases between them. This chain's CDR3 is CASTRGDKVHQPQHF. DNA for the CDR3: TGTGCCAGCACCCGGGGGGATAAGGTGCACCAGCCCCAGCATTTT.

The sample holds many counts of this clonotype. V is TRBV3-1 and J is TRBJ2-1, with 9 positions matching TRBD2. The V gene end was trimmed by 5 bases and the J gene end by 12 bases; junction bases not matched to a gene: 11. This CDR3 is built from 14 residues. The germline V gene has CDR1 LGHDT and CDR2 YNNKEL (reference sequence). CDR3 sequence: CASSDGRLAGRQFF. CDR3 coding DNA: TGTGCCAGCAGCGATGGCCGCCTAGCGGGACGGCAGTTCTTC.

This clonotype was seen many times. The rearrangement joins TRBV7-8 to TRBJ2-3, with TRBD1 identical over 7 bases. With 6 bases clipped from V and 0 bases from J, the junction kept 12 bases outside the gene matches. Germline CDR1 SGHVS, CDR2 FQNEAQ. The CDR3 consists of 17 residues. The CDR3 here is CASSYNPPGQSTDTQYF. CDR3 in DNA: TGTGCCAGCAGTTACAATCCACCGGGACAGAGCACAGATACGCAGTATTTT.

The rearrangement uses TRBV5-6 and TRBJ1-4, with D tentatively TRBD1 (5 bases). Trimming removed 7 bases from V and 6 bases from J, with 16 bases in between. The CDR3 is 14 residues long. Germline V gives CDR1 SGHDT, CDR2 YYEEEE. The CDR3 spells CASGTGRGHEKLFF. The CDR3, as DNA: TGTGCCAGCGGGACCGGCCGAGGGCATGAAAAACTGTTTTTT.

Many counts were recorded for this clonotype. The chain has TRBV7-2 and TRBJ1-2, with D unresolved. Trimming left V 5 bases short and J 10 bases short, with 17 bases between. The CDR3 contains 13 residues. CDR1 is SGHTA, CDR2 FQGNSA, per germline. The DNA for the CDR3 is TGTGCCAGCAGCCCGAGTGGTGGTATGGACTACACCTTC. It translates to CASSPSGGMDYTF.

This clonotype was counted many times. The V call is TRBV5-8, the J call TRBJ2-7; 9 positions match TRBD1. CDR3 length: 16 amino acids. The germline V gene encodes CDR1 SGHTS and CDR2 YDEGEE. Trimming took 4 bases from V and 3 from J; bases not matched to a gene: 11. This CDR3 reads CASSPLRDRANYEQYF. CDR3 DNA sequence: TGTGCCAGCAGCCCCCTCCGGGACAGGGCAAACTACGAGCAGTACTTC. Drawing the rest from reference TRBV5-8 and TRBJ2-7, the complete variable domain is EAGVTQSPTHLIKTRGQQATLRCSPISGHTSVYWYQQALGLGLQFLLWYDEGEERNRGNFPPRFSGRQFPNYSSELNVNALELEDSALYLCASSPLRDRANYEQYFGPGTRLTVT.

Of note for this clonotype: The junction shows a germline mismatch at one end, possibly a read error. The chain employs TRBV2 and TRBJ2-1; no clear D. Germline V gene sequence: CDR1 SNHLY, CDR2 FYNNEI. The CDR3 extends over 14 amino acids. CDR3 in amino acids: CASSPISAQLEQLF. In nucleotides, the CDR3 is TGTGCCAGCAGTCCCATCTCGGCGCAGCTTGAGCAGCTCTTC.

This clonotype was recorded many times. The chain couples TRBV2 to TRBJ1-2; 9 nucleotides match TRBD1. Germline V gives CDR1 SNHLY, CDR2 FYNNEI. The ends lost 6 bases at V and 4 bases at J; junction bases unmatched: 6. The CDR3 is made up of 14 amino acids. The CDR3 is CASSGDRASYGYTF. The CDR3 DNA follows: TGTGCCAGCAGCGGGGACAGGGCGAGCTATGGCTACACCTTC.

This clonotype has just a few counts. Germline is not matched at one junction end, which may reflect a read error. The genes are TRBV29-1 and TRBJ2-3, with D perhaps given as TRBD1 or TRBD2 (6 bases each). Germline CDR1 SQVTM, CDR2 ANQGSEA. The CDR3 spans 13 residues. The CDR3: CSIEKGGADTQYF. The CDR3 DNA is TGCAGCATTGAAAAGGGGGGCGCAGATACGCAGTATTTT.

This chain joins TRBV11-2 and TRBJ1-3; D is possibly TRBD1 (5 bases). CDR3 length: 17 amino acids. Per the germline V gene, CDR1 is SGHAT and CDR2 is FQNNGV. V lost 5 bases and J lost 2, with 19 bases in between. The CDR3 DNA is TGTGCCAGCAGCCACCCGGGTGTGGGGCGCGCTGGAAACACCATATATTTT. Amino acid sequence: CASSHPGVGRAGNTIYF. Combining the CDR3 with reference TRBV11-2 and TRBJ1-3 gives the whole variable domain EAGVAQSPRYKIIEKRQSVAFWCNPISGHATLYWYQQILGQGPKLLIQFQNNGVVDDSQLPKDRFSAERLKGVDSTLKIQPAKLEDSAVYLCASSHPGVGRAGNTIYFGEGSWLTVV.

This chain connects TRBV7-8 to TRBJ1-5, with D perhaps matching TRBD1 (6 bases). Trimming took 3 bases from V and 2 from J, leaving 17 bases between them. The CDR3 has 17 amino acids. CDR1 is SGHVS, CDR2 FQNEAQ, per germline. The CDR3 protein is CASSLRGGGAGNQPQHF. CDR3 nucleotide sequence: TGTGCCAGCAGCTTGCGAGGGGGGGGCGCCGGCAATCAGCCCCAGCATTTT.

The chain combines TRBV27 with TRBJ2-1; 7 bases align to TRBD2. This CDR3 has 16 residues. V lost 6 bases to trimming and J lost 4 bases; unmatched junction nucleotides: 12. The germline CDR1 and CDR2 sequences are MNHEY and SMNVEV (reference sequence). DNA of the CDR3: TGTGCCAGCAGGGGGTTCGCGGGAGTGAAATACAATGAGCAGTTCTTC. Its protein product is CASRGFAGVKYNEQFF.